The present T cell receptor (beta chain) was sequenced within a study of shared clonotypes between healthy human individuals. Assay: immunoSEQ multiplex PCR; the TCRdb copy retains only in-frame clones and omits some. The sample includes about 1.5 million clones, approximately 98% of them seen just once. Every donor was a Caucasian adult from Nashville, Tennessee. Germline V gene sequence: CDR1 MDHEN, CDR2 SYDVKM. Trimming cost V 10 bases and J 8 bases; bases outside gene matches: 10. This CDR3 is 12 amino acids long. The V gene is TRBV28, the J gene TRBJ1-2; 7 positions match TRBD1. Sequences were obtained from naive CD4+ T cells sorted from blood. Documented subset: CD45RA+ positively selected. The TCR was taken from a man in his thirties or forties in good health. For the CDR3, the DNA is TGTGCCACCCGGGACAGAGCCAGGGGCTACACCTTC. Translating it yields CATRDRARGYTF.